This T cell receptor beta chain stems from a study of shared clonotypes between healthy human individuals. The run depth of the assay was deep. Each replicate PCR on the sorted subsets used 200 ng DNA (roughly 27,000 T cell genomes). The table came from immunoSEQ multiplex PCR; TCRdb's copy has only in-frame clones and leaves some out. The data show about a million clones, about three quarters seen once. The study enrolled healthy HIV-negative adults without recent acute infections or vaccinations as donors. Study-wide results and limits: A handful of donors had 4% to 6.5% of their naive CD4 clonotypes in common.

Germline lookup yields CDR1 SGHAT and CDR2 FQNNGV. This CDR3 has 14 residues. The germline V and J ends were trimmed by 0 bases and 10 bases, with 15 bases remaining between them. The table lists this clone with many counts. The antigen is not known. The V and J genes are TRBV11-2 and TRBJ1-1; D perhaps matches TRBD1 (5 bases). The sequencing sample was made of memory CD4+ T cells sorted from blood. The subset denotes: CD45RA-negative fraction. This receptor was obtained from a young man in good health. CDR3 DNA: TGTGCCAGCAGCTTAGATCGTTCAAGGGACGGAGCTTTCTTT. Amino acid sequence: CASSLDRSRDGAFF.